This T cell receptor beta chain was retrieved from a study of blood T cell repertoires in COVID-19 (TCRdb year 2020). About the study as a whole: The collaborator samples originated in the United States, Italy and Spain and spanned the acute and convalescent phases of COVID-19. The prospective study material was composed of cDNA or gDNA derived from T cells, B-cell-depleted T cells, or PBMCs. The dataset comprised deeply sampled blood TCRbeta repertoires from subjects exposed to, actively infected with, or recovered from COVID-19. A freely available public database, intended as a resource for researchers studying the immune response to SARS-CoV-2, is where the repertoires were released. Samples were obtained from the ongoing ImmuneRACE study (first 160 participants) and from over a thousand subjects provided by 6 global collaborators. The sample metadata nearly always contained a de-identified subject ID, COVID-19 status, age in years and sex. Where available, HLA class I and class II types were taken from metadata supplied by the sample provider and were not determined by assay-based typing.

TCRbeta CDR3 regions were amplified from genomic DNA by means of the immunoSEQ Assay, a bias-controlled multiplex PCR. In the original analysis: The number of nucleated cells in each sample was estimated from the amplification of reference gene primers within the assay. To quantify the absolute abundance of each unique TCRbeta CDR3 rearrangement, sequence reads were collapsed and filtered. Productive Simpson clonality was computed per sample as the square root of Simpson's diversity index over productive rearrangements. In its TCRdb copy, this immuneACCESS table keeps in-frame sequences only and misses some clones. Where compared with another copy, unresolved V genes explain less than half of these, and the others have no known cause. V and J calls and clone size come straight from that table; D and trimming were deduced from the DNA. This sample comprises 250,000 to 350,000 clones, around 88% of them detected only once. The ten most abundant clones make up about 2.2% of the sample.

Turning to this clone: Its antigen target is currently unknown. Per-base qualities were not stored, and no clone one base away is much larger.

Paper-wide results and their limitations: The quantity of clinical and demographic metadata differed by source and by participant and was supplied without curation.

A second Seattle source provided samples from volunteer blood donors who had recovered from COVID-19. Whole blood was collected in K2EDTA tubes by collaborating institutions according to the institutions' own protocols. For TCRbeta analysis, collaborators shipped samples in one of three forms: frozen whole blood, isolated PBMCs, or DNA extracted from either of those sample types. Sequencing input: peripheral blood. This sequence originates from a woman aged 30 to 39 who had recovered from COVID-19.

CDR3 region: CASSQPKGALAGANVLTF. The sequence in DNA is TGCGCCAGCAGCCAACCCAAGGGGGCTTTGGCTGGGGCCAACGTCCTGACTTTC. The V and J segments used are TRBV4-1 and TRBJ2-6; 7 bases in the junction line up with TRBD1. From the cysteine up to the phenylalanine, the CDR3 has a length of 18 residues. Only CDR3 DNA is held: 54 bases, read in frame from base 1. CDR1 and CDR2 are drawn from the germline V gene: MGHRA, YSYEKL. Unmatched junction bases come to 9, with V trimmed by 2 bases and J by 2 bases.